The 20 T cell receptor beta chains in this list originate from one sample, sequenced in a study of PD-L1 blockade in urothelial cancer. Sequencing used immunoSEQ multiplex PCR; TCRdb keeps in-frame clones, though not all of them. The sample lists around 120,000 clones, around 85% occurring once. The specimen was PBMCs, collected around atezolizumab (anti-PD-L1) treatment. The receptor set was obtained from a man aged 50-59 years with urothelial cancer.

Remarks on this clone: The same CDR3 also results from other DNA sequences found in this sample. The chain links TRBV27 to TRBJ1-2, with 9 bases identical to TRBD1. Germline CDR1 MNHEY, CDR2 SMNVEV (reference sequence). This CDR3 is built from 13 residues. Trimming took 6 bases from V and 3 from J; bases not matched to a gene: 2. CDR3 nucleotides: TGTGCCAGCAGCCGGACAGGGGACTATGGCTACACCTTC. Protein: CASSRTGDYGYTF.

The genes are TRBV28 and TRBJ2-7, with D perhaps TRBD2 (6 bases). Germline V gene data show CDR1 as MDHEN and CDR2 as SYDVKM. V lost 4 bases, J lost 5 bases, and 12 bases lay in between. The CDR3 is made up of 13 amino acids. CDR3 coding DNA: TGTGCCAGCAGTTCCGGGGGTACCGACGAGCAGTACTTC. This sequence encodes CASSSGGTDEQYF. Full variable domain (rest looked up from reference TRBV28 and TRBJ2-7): DVKVTQSSRYLVKRTGEKVFLECVQDMDHENMFWYRQDPGLGLRLIYFSYDVKMKEKGDIPEGYSVSREKKERFSLILESASTNQTSMYLCASSSGGTDEQYFGPGTRLTVT.

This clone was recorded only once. CDR3 protein: CASSPGGPVNEQFF. The CDR3 DNA follows: TGTGCCAGCAGCCCCGGAGGGCCGGTCAATGAGCAGTTCTTC. This chain uses TRBV9 with TRBJ2-1, with D possibly matching TRBD2 (6 bases). Per the germline V gene, CDR1 is SGDLS and CDR2 is YYNGEE. This CDR3 is built from 14 residues. The V end lost 4 bases, the J end lost 6 bases, and 14 bases lay between the germline ends.

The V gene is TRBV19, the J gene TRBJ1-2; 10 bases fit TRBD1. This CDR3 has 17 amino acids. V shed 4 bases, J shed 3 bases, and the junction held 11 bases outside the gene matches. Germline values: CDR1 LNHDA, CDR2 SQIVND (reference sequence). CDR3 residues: CASSTRTGGIEDYGYTF. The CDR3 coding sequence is TGTGCCAGTAGTACACGGACAGGGGGTATAGAGGACTATGGCTACACCTTC.

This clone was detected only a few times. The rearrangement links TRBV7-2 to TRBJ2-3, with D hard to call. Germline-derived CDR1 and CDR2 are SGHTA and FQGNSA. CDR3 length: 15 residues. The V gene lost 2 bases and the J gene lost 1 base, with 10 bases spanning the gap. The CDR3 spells CASSLLWSGTDTQYF. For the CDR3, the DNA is TGTGCCAGCAGCTTACTGTGGTCAGGCACAGATACGCAGTATTTT.

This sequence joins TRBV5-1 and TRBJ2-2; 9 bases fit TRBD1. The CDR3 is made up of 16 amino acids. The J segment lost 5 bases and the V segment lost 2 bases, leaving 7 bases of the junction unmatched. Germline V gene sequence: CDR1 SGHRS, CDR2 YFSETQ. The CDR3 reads CASSFPRDRDTGELFF. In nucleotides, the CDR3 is TGCGCCAGCAGCTTCCCACGGGACAGGGATACCGGGGAGCTGTTTTTT.

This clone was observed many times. The CDR3 here is CASSMMAGGLETQYF. Written as DNA, the CDR3 is TGTGCCAGTAGTATGATGGCGGGAGGATTGGAGACCCAGTACTTC. The chain combines TRBV19 with TRBJ2-5; 8 bases map to TRBD2. V trimming: 3 bases; J trimming: 5 bases; junction bases outside the gene matches: 8. This CDR3 has 15 amino acids. CDR1 is LNHDA, CDR2 SQIVND, per germline (reference sequence).

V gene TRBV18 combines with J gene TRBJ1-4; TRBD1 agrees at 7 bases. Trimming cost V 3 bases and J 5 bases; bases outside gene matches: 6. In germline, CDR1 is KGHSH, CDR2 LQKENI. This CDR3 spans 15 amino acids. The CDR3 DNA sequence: TGTGCCAGCTCACCTGGACAGGTTCCCAATGAAAAACTGTTTTTT. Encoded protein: CASSPGQVPNEKLFF.

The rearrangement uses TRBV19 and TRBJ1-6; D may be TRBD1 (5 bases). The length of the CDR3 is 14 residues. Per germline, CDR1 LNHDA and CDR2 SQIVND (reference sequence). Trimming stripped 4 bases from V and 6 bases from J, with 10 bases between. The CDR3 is CASSTGVGNSPLHF. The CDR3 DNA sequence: TGTGCCAGTAGTACGGGGGTAGGTAATTCACCCCTCCACTTT.

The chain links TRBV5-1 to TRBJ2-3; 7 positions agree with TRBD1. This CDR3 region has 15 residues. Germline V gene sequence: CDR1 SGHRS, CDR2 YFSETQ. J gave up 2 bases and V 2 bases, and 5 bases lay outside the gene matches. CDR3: CASSFETGFTDTQYF. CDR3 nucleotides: TGCGCCAGCAGCTTCGAGACAGGGTTCACAGATACGCAGTATTTT.

CDR3 loop: CASSQGTGGGTEAFF. The CDR3, as DNA: TGCGCCAGCAGCCAGGGGACAGGCGGTGGCACTGAAGCTTTCTTT. V and J are TRBV5-1 and TRBJ1-1, with 8 nucleotides matching TRBD1. The CDR3 contains 15 residues. J lost 4 bases, V lost 4 bases, and 9 bases had no gene match. In germline, CDR1 is SGHRS, CDR2 YFSETQ.

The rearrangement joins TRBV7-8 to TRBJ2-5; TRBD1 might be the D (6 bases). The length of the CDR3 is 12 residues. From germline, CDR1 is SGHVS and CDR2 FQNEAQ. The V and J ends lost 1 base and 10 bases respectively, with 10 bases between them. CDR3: CASSLEDRCQYF. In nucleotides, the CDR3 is TGTGCCAGCAGCTTAGAGGACAGATGCCAGTACTTC.

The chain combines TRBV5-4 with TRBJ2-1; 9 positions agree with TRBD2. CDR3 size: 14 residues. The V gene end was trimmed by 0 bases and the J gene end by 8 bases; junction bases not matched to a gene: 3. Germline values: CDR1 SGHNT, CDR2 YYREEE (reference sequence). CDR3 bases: TGTGCCAGCAGCTTGGATAGCGGGAGCCATGAGCAGTTCTTC. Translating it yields CASSLDSGSHEQFF.

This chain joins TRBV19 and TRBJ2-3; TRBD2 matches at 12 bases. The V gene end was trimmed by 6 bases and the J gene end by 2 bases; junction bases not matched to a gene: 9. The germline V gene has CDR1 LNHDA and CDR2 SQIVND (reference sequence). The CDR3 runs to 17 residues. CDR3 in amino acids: CASRRTSGVTNTDTQYF. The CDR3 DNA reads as TGTGCCAGTAGGAGGACTAGCGGGGTCACGAACACAGATACGCAGTATTTT.

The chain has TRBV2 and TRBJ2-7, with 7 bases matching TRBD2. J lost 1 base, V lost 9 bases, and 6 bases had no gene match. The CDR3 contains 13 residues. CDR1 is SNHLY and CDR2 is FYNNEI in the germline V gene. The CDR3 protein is CARGEGSSYEQYF. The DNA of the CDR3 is TGTGCCAGGGGGGAGGGCTCTTCCTACGAGCAGTACTTC.

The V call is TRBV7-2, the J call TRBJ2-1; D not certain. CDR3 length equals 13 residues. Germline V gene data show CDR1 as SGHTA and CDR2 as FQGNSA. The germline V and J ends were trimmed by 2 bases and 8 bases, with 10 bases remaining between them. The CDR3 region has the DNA TGTGCCAGCAGCTTATTGGCTGTCGATGAGCAGTTCTTC. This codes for CASSLLAVDEQFF.

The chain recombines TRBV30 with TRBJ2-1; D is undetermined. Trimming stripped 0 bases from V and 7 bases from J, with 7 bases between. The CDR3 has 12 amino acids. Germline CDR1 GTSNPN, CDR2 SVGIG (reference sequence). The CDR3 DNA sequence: TGTGCCTGGAGTGTACGGAGTAATGAGCAGTTCTTC. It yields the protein CAWSVRSNEQFF.

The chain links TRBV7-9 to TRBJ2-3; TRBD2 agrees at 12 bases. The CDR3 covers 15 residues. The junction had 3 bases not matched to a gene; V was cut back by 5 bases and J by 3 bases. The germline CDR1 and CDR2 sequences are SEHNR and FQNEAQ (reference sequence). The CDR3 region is CASSRTSGTTDTQYF. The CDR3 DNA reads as TGTGCCAGCAGCCGGACTAGCGGGACAACAGATACGCAGTATTTT. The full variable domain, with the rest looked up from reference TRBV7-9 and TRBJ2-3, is DTGVSQNPRHKITKRGQNVTFRCDPISEHNRLYWYRQTLGQGPEFLTYFQNEAQLEKSRLLSDRFSAERPKGSFSTLEIQRTEQGDSAMYLCASSRTSGTTDTQYFGPGTRLTVL.

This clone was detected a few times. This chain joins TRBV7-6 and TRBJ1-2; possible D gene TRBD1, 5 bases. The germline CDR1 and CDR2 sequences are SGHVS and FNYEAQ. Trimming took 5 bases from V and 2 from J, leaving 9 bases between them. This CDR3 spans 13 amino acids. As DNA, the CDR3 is TGTGCCAGCAGCCGACAGTACAACTATGGCTACACCTTC. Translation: CASSRQYNYGYTF.

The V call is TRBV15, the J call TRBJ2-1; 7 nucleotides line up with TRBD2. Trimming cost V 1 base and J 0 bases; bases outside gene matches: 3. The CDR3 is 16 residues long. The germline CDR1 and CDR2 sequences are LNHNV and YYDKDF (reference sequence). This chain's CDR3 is CATSRVGRVSYNEQFF. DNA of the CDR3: TGTGCCACCAGCAGAGTAGGGAGGGTCTCCTACAATGAGCAGTTCTTC.